This T cell receptor beta chain was identified during a study of T cell repertoires in cytomegalovirus infection. Study as a whole: CMV epitopes, recently identified HLA-C-restricted and well-studied HLA-B-restricted, were used. Indications of both CMV infection and matching HLA type were provided by public TCR beta signatures. Whole-study findings and limits: Carriers of CMV and the relevant HLA type were discriminated by public TCR beta frequency. It was HLA-C-restricted CMV-specific TCR beta clonotypes that dominated the response ex vivo.

CDR3 size: 16 residues. The V and J ends lost 3 bases and 2 bases, in that order; junction bases with no gene match: 6. TCRdb analysed the reads with MiXCR anew, one entry per CDR3 protein. The data contain 700,000 to 850,000 distinct CDR3 sequences, roughly 33% of them singletons. To note about this clonotype: Its antigen remains unknown.

This rearrangement joins TRBV23-1 to TRBJ2-5, with 10 positions matching TRBD1. TRBV23-1 is known as an ORF, though its function is uncertain. This clonotype originated in a human donor in good health (CMV status not recorded). Some clones in this sample may be carry-over from other donors' samples. Specimen: cultured CD8+ T cells from PBMCs, collected from culture after CMV antigen stimulation. CDR3 amino acids: CASSHHGTGVQETQYF. As DNA, the CDR3 is TGCGCCAGCAGTCACCACGGGACAGGGGTACAAGAGACCCAGTACTTC.